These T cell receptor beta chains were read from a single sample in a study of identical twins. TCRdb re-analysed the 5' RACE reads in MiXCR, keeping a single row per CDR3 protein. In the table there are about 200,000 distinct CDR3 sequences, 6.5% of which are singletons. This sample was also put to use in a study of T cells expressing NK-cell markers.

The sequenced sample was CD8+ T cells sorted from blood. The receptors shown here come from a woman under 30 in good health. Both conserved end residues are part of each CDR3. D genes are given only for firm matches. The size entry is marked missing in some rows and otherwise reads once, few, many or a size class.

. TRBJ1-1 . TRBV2 TGTGCCAGCAGGGGGAAAACTGAAGCTTTCTTT CASRGKTEAFF
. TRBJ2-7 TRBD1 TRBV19 TGTGCCAGTAGTAACGGACAGGGGCGAACCTACGAGCAGTACTTC CASSNGQGRTYEQYF
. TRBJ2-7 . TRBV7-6 TGTGCCAGCAGCTTTAATCCCGAGGAGAGCGAGCAGTACTTC CASSFNPEESEQYF
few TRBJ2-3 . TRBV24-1 TGTGCCACTCAACTCGAGGATACGCAGTATTTT CATQLEDTQYF
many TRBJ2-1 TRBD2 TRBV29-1 TGCAGCGTTGACGGGACTAGCGGGAGTCTCTACAATGAGCAGTTCTTC CSVDGTSGSLYNEQFF
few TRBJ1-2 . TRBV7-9 TGTGCCAGCAGCCCCCAGGAAGGATTGGAGGATGGCTACACCTTC CASSPQEGLEDGYTF
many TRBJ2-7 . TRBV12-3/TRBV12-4 TGTGCCAGCAGTTTGTCGACCTACGAGCAGTACTTC CASSLSTYEQYF
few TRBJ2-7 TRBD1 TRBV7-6 TGTGCCAGCAGCTCCTGGACAGGGAGCTCCTACGAGCAGTACTTC CASSSWTGSSYEQYF
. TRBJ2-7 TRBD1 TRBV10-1 TGCGCCAGCAGTGAGTTGGCGAGGACAGGGGGCCCCTACGAGCAGTACTTC CASSELARTGGPYEQYF
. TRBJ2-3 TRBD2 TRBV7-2 TGTGCCAGCAGCGTTACTAGCGGGAGCGCAGATACGCAGTATTTT CASSVTSGSADTQYF
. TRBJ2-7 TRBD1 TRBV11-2 TGTGCCAGCAGCTTCTCTATTGGTGCGGGACAGGGCTCCTACGAGCAGTACTTC CASSFSIGAGQGSYEQYF
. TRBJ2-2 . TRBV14 TGTGCCAGCAGCCAAGATTGGGGGCCCGGGGAGCTGTTTTTT CASSQDWGPGELFF
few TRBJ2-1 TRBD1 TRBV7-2 TGTGCCAGCAGCTCACGACAGGGGGCGCATGGGCAGTTCTTC CASSSRQGAHGQFF
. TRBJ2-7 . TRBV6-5 TGTGCCCGATCCGGGACTCGCTACGAGCAGTACTTC CARSGTRYEQYF
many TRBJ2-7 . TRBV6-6 TGTGCCAGCAGGTCACTGTCCTACGAGCAGTACTTC CASRSLSYEQYF
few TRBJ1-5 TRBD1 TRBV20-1 TGCAGTGCTAGTGGCCGGGACAGCCTTGAGCCCCAGCATTTT CSASGRDSLEPQHF
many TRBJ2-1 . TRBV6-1 TGTGCCAGCAGTGTGCTTTTTAGCTACAATGAGCAGTTCTTC CASSVLFSYNEQFF
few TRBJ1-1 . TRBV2 TGTGCCAGCAGTGGTGTAGGGAATCGGGGGTACACTGAAGCTTTCTTT CASSGVGNRGYTEAFF
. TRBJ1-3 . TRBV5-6 TGTGCCAGCAGCCAAGGAGGTGACACCATATATTTT CASSQGGDTIYF
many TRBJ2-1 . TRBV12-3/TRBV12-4 TGTGCCAGCAGTTCCAAGGGGAGGGGGAATGAGCAGTTCTTC CASSSKGRGNEQFF
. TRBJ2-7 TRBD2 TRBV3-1 TGTGCCAGCAGCCACCTTATAGCGGGAGCAGGTGTTTCCTACGAGCAGTACTTC CASSHLIAGAGVSYEQYF
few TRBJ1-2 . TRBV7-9 TGTGCCAGCAGCTTAGGTCGGCAGGGGTATGGCTACACCTTC CASSLGRQGYGYTF
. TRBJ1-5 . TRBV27 TGTGCCAGCAGTACCGGGACTAACGGCAATCAGCCCCAGCATTTT CASSTGTNGNQPQHF
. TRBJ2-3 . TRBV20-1 TGCAGTGCTAGAGATAAGGAAGATACGCAGTATTTT CSARDKEDTQYF
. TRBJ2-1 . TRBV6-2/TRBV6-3 TGTGCCAGCAGTCAATCGAGAAGCTCCTACAATGAGCAGTTCTTC CASSQSRSSYNEQFF
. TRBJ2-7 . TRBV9 TGTGCCAGCAGCGCCGGGACTCCCACCTACGAGCAGTACTTC CASSAGTPTYEQYF
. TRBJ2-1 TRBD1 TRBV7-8 TGTGCCAGCAGCCTCACAGGGGTGGGTGAGCAGTTCTTC CASSLTGVGEQFF
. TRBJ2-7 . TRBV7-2 TGTGCCAGCAGACATGACGGGCAGTCCTACGAGCAGTACTTC CASRHDGQSYEQYF
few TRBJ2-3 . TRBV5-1 TGCGCCACTCGAGGGGGGTGGACAGATACGCAGTATTTT CATRGGWTDTQYF
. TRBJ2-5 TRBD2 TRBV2 TGTGCCAGACTGGAGCCCCGGGACTATACGTACTTC CARLEPRDYTYF
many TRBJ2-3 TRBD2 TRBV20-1 TGCAGTGCAGAGCCGCGGGGGTCAGATACGCAGTATTTT CSAEPRGSDTQYF
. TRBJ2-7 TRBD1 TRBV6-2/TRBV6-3 TGTGCCAGCAGTCGGACAGGGGGCGCCGAGCAGTACTTC CASSRTGGAEQYF
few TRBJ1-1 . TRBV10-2 TGCGCCAGCAGATTGAAGGAAGCTTTCTTT CASRLKEAFF
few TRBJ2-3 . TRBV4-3 TGCGCCAGCAGCCAAGGCGTAGCAGGGGAATCTGATACGCAGTATTTT CASSQGVAGESDTQYF
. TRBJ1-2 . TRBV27 TGTGCCAGCAGTTTTGGCAGGGTCGGTGGCTACACCTTC CASSFGRVGGYTF
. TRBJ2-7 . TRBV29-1 TGCAGCGGTGGGGATGGAACCTACGAGCAGTACTTC CSGGDGTYEQYF
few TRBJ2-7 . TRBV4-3 TGCGCCAGCAGCCAAGACAGGGGGGACAACGAGCAGTACTTC CASSQDRGDNEQYF
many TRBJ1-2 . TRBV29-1 TGCAGCGTGGCGGAGGGCTACACCTTC CSVAEGYTF
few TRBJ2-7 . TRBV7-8 TGTGCCAGCAGCTTAAGGCAGGACTTAGCGACCTACGAGCAGTACTTC CASSLRQDLATYEQYF
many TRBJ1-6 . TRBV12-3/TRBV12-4 TGTGCCAGCAGTTTGGGTTATCACCTCCACTTT CASSLGYHLHF
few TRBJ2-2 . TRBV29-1 TGCAGCGGGGGACGGGTTGCCGGGGAGCTGTTTTTT CSGGRVAGELFF
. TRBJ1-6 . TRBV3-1 TGTGCCAGCAGCCCAGGACGGGACGTTTCACCCCTCCACTTT CASSPGRDVSPLHF
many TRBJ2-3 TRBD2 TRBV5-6 TGTGCCAGCAGCTGGGGACTAGCGGGAGGAGATACGCAGTATTTT CASSWGLAGGDTQYF
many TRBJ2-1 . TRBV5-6 TGTGCCAGCAGCTATCCCCAACGGTGGAGTGAGCAGTTCTTC CASSYPQRWSEQFF
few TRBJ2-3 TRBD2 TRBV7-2 TGTGCCAGCAGCACCGAGCGGGATTTACCCACAGATACGCAGTATTTT CASSTERDLPTDTQYF
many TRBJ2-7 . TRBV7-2 TGTGCCAGCAGCTTCCCCGGGATCTCCTACGAGCAGTACTTC CASSFPGISYEQYF
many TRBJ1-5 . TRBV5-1 TGCGCCAGCAGCTTGGAAGGCGGCGAGGGTCAGCCCCAGCATTTT CASSLEGGEGQPQHF
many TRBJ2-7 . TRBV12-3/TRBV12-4 TGTGCCAGCAGTCTAGGTAGGGTGGGGATTGTCTCCTACGAGCAGTACTTC CASSLGRVGIVSYEQYF
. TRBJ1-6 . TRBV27 TGTGCCAGCAGTTTCTCCCGGATATCACCCCTCCACTTT CASSFSRISPLHF
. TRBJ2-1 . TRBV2 TGTGCCAGCAAGGGAGCGGGTCCCTTGTTCTTC CASKGAGPLFF
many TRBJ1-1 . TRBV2 TGTGCCAGCAGTGACTTGAACACTGAAGCTTTCTTT CASSDLNTEAFF
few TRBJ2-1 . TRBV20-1 TGCAGTGCTAGCCAGACAGACTACAATGAGCAGTTCTTC CSASQTDYNEQFF
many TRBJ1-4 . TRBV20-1 TGCAGTGCTCCGTTAGCGGACAGCCACGGGAAACTGTTTTTT CSAPLADSHGKLFF